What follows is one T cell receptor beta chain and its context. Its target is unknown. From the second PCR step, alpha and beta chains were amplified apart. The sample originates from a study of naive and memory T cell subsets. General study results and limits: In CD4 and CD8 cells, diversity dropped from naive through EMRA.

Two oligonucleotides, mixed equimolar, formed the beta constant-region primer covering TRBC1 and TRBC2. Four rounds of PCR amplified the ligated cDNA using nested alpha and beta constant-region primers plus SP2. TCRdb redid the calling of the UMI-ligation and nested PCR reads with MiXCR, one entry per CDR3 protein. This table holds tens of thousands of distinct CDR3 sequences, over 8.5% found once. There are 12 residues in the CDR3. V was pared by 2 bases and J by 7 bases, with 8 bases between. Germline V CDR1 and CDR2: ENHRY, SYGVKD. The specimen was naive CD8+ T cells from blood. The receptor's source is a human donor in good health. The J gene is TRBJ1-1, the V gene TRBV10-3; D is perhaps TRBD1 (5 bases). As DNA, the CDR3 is TGTGCCATCAGTGAGGGGGGGGTTGAAGCTTTCTTT. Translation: CAISEGGVEAFF.